What follows describes a single TCR beta chain. This record comes from a study of cytomegalovirus exposure and HLA in healthy donors. This table comes from immunoSEQ multiplex PCR, and its TCRdb copy is limited to in-frame clones, with some not included. This table has 150,000 to 200,000 clones, less than 90% appearing once. In germline, CDR1 is SGHTA, CDR2 FQGTGA. Trimming cost V 5 bases and J 8 bases; bases outside gene matches: 5. This CDR3 is built from 14 residues. This chain links TRBV7-3 with TRBJ2-1; the match to TRBD1 covers 11 bases. The sequenced sample consisted of PBMCs. The TCR sequence derives from a man between 25 and 39 years old in good health and CMV-seropositive. The CDR3 sequence is CASSRTGGGDEQFF. CDR3 DNA: TGTGCCAGCAGCCGGACAGGGGGCGGCGATGAGCAGTTCTTC.